One sample yielded the 2 T cell receptor beta chains listed below, sequenced in a study of neurological immune-mediated disorders (dated by TCRdb to between 2019 and 2020). What the time point label conveys for this sample: longitudinal time-point 1 (baseline). The library relied on 5' RACE. Instrument on record: Illumina HiSeq 2500. TCRdb passed the public sequencing reads through fastp at Q25 and MiXCR, retaining productive beta sequences. Each CDR3 protein appears once, grouped with its most common genes and DNA. The sample data list roughly 75,000 distinct CDR3 sequences, and 12% to 15% of these were observed just once. The ten largest make up around 4.3% of the sample. The material sequenced was PBMCs. The receptors shown here come from a female donor with HTLV-1-associated myelopathy (HAM/TSP).

This clonotype was picked up many times. The chain combines TRBV20-1 with TRBJ2-1, with TRBD2 identical over 9 bases. The V gene's germline CDR1 is DFQATT and CDR2 SNEGSKA (reference sequence). This CDR3 has 16 amino acids. With V trimmed by 1 base and J by 7 bases, 11 bases remained unmatched. The CDR3 bases are TGCAGTGCTAGAGCCTGGAGCGGGGGGAACCGAAATGAGCAGTTCTTC. It yields the protein CSARAWSGGNRNEQFF.

At least ten counts were recorded for this clonotype. The V gene is TRBV20-1, the J gene TRBJ1-6; D unclear. The V end lost 3 bases, the J end lost 10 bases, and 10 bases lay between the germline ends. Germline CDR1 reads DFQATT; CDR2 reads SNEGSKA (reference sequence). The CDR3 length is 12 residues. CDR3 residues: CSARGPESPLHF. The CDR3, as DNA: TGCAGTGCTAGGGGCCCTGAGTCACCCCTCCACTTT.